What follows is one T cell receptor beta chain and its context. Its antigen is currently unknown. This specimen belongs to a study of shared clonotypes between healthy human individuals. Study-wide results and caveats: Compared with clonotypes that all four donors shared, non-shared clonotypes had lower generation probabilities. Approximately 4.6% of naive CD4 clonotypes were common to several donors.

The V gene lost 4 bases and the J gene lost 0 bases, with 10 bases spanning the gap. The CDR3 loop spans 14 amino acids. Germline V gene sequence: CDR1 SQVTM, CDR2 ANQGSEA. Clones were sequenced by immunoSEQ multiplex PCR, and TCRdb holds only the in-frame ones, with some missing. The table lists over a million clones, around 95% of them singletons, with approximately 1% in the top ten. Specimen: naive CD4+ T cells sorted from blood. Subset defined: CD45RA+ positively selected. The rearrangement uses TRBV29-1 and TRBJ2-4, with D possibly TRBD1 on 6 matching bases. The receptor comes from a man aged 25-45 years in good health. The CDR3 sequence: CSVADRLAKNIQYF. The CDR3 DNA sequence: TGCAGCGTTGCGGACAGACTAGCCAAAAACATTCAGTACTTC.